Given below is one T cell receptor beta chain in context. This clonotype occurred a few times. The antigen this receptor binds is unknown. One base away there is no much larger clone; base qualities are not given. Patients with ophthalmopathy had moderately to severely active disease, with a Clinical Activity Score of 3 or more, a NOSPECS grade of 4 or more, and a disease duration of less than 3 months. Anyone with other autoimmune diseases, uncontrolled infections, pregnancy or lactation was excluded from the study. Diagnosis was based on clinical symptoms, serum thyroxine, TRAb, thyroid ultrasound and orbital computed tomography. Using Ficoll-Paque density gradient centrifugation, PBMCs were isolated from 8.5 to 10 ml of fresh peripheral blood. Total RNA was extracted with Trizol reagent and quality-checked on an Agilent 2100 Bioanalyzer. Including cysteine and phenylalanine, the CDR3 has 16 amino acids. The read is trimmed to its CDR3 DNA, 48 bases read in frame from base 1. The trim is 6 bases for V and 2 bases for J, with a gap of 16 bases between the germline ends. The germline V gene encodes CDR1 SNHLY and CDR2 FYNNEI.

The data were obtained in a study of Graves' ophthalmopathy and Graves' hyperthyroidism (dated by TCRdb to the late 2010s). Broadly, across the study: Peripheral blood was collected at initial diagnosis, prior to any treatment. T-cell repertoires of thyroid tissue and blood were compared in over 5 hyperthyroidism patients. To tell Graves' ophthalmopathy apart from Graves' hyperthyroidism, and to predict which patients would progress to ophthalmopathy, the study relied on TCR beta repertoire signatures. An independent validation cohort comprised 18 hyperthyroidism patients and around 16 patients who later progressed from hyperthyroidism to ophthalmopathy. Following sample collection, hyperthyroidism patients were given methimazole at a starting dose of 30 mg daily, and ophthalmopathy patients were given high-dose intravenous methylprednisolone. To explore V-J signatures that distinguish ophthalmopathy from hyperthyroidism, a discovery set of about 99 patients was enrolled, made up of 43 with ophthalmopathy and 57 with stable hyperthyroidism. In total, 135 blood samples were TCR-sequenced: approximately 42 ophthalmopathy, approximately 75 hyperthyroidism and some 17 hyperthyroidism-to-ophthalmopathy patients.

Study-level results and caveats: Most expanded thyroid clonotypes with a frequency above 0.001 also appeared in blood, which suggests that blood repertoires may reflect the immune response in the thyroid. Sample size was not predetermined statistically, and investigators were not blinded to group allocation. In validation, the model predicted ophthalmopathy progression with 55% to 71% sensitivity and roughly 72% specificity; some twelve predicted patients were CT-confirmed with GO in a median of approximately six months. In cross-validation, the 13-signature model distinguished ophthalmopathy from stable hyperthyroidism with 85% to 90% sensitivity and roughly 81% specificity, and in the test set the corresponding values were roughly 80% and 75%.

TCR beta CDR3 regions were amplified from RNA transcripts for repertoire sequencing. The first round of RT-PCR was done with HTBI primers and the Qiagen OneStep RT-PCR kit, and was followed by a second round of multiplex PCR, then size selection and purification. Libraries were sequenced on an Illumina HiSeq2000 using paired-end 100 bp reads. On the study's bioinformatics: SOAPnuke was used for read processing, and reads with adapters, uncalled bases, a mean Phred below 15, or no exact constant-primer or identifier match were discarded. High-quality paired reads were merged with COPE v1.2.5. Each unique nucleotide sequence was defined as a clonotype, and clonotypes were aligned to IMGT TRB V, D and J references with MiTCR v1.1. Only V-J combinations with frequency above 0.0001 were analysed, covering about 99% of repertoires. A TCR clonal expansion and chaos score per V-J combination was defined as the ratio of F50 clonal expansion to chaos observed in the TCRdist matrix. Welch's t-statistics and random forest were used to reduce the features to about a dozen V-J combinations, which were then used as input to a naive Bayes classifier. The Morisita-Horn index was used to measure how similar the thyroid and blood repertoires were. TCRdb applied fastp at Q25 and MiXCR to the public reads, then kept only in-frame beta chains. Every CDR3 protein is listed once, alongside the most common genes and DNA of its rows. These V and J calls rely on TCRdb rather than the paper's analysis. This sample gives about 660,000 distinct CDR3 sequences in total; roughly two fifths of them show up just once. The ten top clones hold under 3.5% of the sample.

The sequenced sample was peripheral blood. The V and J segments used are TRBV2 and TRBJ2-2, with the D gene not confidently named. This TCR came from an adult man with Graves' ophthalmopathy. The DNA is as follows: TGTGCCAGCAGAAATTTGGATAGAGGAAACACCGGGGAGCTGTTTTTT. This codes for CASRNLDRGNTGELFF.